The entry below gives a single T cell receptor beta chain sequence along with its context. Its antigen is not identified. This entry comes from a study of somatic mutations in cytotoxic T cells in rheumatoid arthritis. TCRdb keeps only in-frame clones here, not all; method: immunoSEQ multiplex PCR. Seen here are some 20,000 clones, approximately 80% observed once, and the top ten hold about an eighth. Flow cytometry served to check the purity of CD4+ and CD8+ cells, which were isolated by positive magnetic bead selection. Study results and caveats: More than 20% of CD8+ cells belonged to the largest clone in about an eighth of the 65 patients. Rheumatoid arthritis patients were compared with age-matched healthy controls, and their CD8+ T-cell clonality did not differ significantly.

Specimen: CD8+ T cells sorted from blood. This sequence was found in an adult with rheumatoid arthritis.

The CDR3 loop is CASSVNRVMVDGYTF. In nucleotides, the CDR3 is TGTGCCAGCAGCGTGAACAGGGTCATGGTTGATGGCTACACCTTC. The chain couples TRBV9 to TRBJ1-2; tentative D call: TRBD1 (6 bases). Germline values: CDR1 SGDLS, CDR2 YYNGEE. The CDR3 totals 15 residues. Trimming left V 2 bases short and J 6 bases short, with 17 bases between.